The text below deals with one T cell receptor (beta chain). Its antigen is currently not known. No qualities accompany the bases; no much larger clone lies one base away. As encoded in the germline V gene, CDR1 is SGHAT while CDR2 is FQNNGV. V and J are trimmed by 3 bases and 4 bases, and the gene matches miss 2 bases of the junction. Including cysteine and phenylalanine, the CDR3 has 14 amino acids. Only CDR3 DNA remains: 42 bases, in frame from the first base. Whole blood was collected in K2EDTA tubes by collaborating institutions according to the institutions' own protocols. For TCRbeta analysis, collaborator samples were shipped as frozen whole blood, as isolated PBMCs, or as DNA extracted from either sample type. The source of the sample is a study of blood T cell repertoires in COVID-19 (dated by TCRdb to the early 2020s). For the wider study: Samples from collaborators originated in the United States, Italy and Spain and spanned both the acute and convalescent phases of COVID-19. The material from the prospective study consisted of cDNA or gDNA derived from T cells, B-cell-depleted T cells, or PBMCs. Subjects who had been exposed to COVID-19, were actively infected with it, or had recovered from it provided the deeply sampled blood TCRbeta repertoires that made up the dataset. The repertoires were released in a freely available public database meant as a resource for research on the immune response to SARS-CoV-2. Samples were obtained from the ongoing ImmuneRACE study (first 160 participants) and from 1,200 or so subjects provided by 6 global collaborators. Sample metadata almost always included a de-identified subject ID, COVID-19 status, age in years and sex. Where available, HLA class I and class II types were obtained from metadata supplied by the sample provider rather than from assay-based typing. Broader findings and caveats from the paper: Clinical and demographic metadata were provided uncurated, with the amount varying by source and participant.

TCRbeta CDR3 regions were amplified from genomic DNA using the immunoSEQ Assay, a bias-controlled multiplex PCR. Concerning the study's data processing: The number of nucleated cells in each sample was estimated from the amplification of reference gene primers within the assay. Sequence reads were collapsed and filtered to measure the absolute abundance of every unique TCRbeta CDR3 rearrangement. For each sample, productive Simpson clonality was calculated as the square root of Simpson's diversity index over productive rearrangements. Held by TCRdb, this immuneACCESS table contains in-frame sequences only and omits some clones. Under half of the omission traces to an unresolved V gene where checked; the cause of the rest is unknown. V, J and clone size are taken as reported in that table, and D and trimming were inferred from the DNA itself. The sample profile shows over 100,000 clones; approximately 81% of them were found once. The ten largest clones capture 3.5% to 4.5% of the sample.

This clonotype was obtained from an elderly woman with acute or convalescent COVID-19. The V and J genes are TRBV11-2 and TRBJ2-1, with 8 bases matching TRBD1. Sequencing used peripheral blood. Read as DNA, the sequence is TGTGCCAGCAGCTTTAGGACAGGGTACAATGAGCAGTTCTTC. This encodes CASSFRTGYNEQFF.